This is a list of T cell receptor beta chains from one sample in a study of cytomegalovirus exposure and HLA in healthy donors. Produced via immunoSEQ multiplex PCR; TCRdb's table is partial and in-frame only. Of roughly 200,000 clones detected, around 76% appear once; the ten largest clones hold 1.5% to 2%. What was sequenced was PBMCs. The receptor set was obtained from a man aged 25 to 40 in good health and CMV-seronegative. The CDR3 runs from the conserved cysteine through the conserved F or W. The D gene is left open where the match is weak. Clone size appears in some rows only: once, few, many, or a class for an expanded clone.

>TRBJ1-2|TRBD1|TRBV19|-
TGTGCCAGTAGTATGGAACAGGGGGTCTATGGCTACACCTTC
CASSMEQGVYGYTF
>TRBJ2-1|-|TRBV29-1|-
TGCAGCGTGCGGCGGCGGGCACCGGGCTACAATGAGCAGTTCTTC
CSVRRRAPGYNEQFF
>TRBJ2-1|-|TRBV9|-
TGTGCCAGCAGCGTAAGCACAGGCCTACCAAGGGAGCAGTTCTTC
CASSVSTGLPREQFF
>TRBJ2-1|-|TRBV2|-
TGTGCCAGCAGTAGGGAGGCAGGAGTGTACAATGAGCAGTTCTTC
CASSREAGVYNEQFF
>TRBJ1-2|TRBD1|TRBV7-2|-
TGTGCCAGCAGCCCAGGGGGTCAGGGCTTTAGGGGCTACACCTTC
CASSPGGQGFRGYTF
>TRBJ2-1|-|TRBV29-1|-
TGCAGCGTTGAAGACGTAACCGGCCAGGGATCCTACAATGAGCAGTTCTTC
CSVEDVTGQGSYNEQFF
>TRBJ2-6|TRBD2|TRBV28|-
TGTGCCAGCACCGGGCTACGACTAGCGCTAAGCTCTGGGGCCAACGTCCTGACTTTC
CASTGLRLALSSGANVLTF
>TRBJ2-3|TRBD2|TRBV11-3|-
TGTGCCAGCAGCCAGACTAGCGGGAGAACCACAGATACGCAGTATTTT
CASSQTSGRTTDTQYF
>TRBJ2-3|TRBD2|TRBV5-1|-
TGCGCCAGCAAGGGGACTAGCGGGAGAAGCGACACAGATACGCAGTATTTT
CASKGTSGRSDTDTQYF
>TRBJ2-7|TRBD2|TRBV4-1|-
TGCGCCAGCAGCCAAGGACTAGCGGGAGTCTACGAGCAGTACTTC
CASSQGLAGVYEQYF
>TRBJ2-2|-|TRBV7-3|few
TGTGCCAGCAGCTTTAGAGGAAGCACCGGGGAGCTGTTTTTT
CASSFRGSTGELFF
>TRBJ2-2|-|TRBV7-8|-
TGTGCCAGCAGGGGGGCCGGCACCGGGGAGCTGTTTTTT
CASRGAGTGELFF
>TRBJ2-7|-|TRBV6-4|once
TGTGCCAGCAGTCTGGGTCGGGGGAGACTGAACCCCTACGAGCAGTACTTC
CASSLGRGRLNPYEQYF
>TRBJ2-1|TRBD2|TRBV13|-
TGTGCCAGCACCCTATTCGGTAGCGGGAGGGCCAACTACAATGAGCAGTTCTTC
CASTLFGSGRANYNEQFF
>TRBJ1-1|-|TRBV5-1|-
TGCGCCAGCAGCTTGGAGGGGCGGAACACTGAAGCTTTCTTT
CASSLEGRNTEAFF
>TRBJ2-4|-|TRBV28|-
TGTGCCAGCAGTTCCATCCAGGGGTTGGCCAAAAACATTCAGTACTTC
CASSSIQGLAKNIQYF
>TRBJ1-1|-|TRBV28|-
TGTGCCAGCATGCAGGGAGGAAACACTGAAGCTTTCTTT
CASMQGGNTEAFF
>TRBJ2-3|-|TRBV9|-
TGTGCCAGCAGCGTAGGGGCGACAGATACGCAGTATTTT
CASSVGATDTQYF
>TRBJ2-3|-|TRBV11-2|-
TGTGCCAGCAGCTTAGAGGGCCCGTCCCCCACAGATACGCAGTATTTT
CASSLEGPSPTDTQYF
>TRBJ1-2|-|TRBV7-9|-
TGTGCCAGCAGCCCCGGAAGTGGGGCGGACTATGGCTACACCTTC
CASSPGSGADYGYTF
>TRBJ2-2|-|TRBV9|-
TGTGCCAGCAGCGCGGACTCCCTAGGGCCCCTAACCGGGGAGCTGTTTTTT
CASSADSLGPLTGELFF
>TRBJ2-6|-|TRBV9|-
TGTGCCAGCAGACGGGGACACCTCTCTGGGGCCAACGTCCTGACTTTC
CASRRGHLSGANVLTF